Below, one T cell receptor beta chain is given with its context. CDR1 and CDR2 from the germline V gene are MNHEY and SVGAGI. This CDR3 has 15 amino acids. Trimming at V came to 6 bases and at J to 9 bases, leaving 15 bases not matched to a gene. The method was immunoSEQ multiplex PCR; TCRdb's version includes in-frame clones alone and lacks a portion of them. The data contain tens of thousands of clones, around 93% of them singletons. The data were taken from a study of technical replicates of blood from a few donors. The receptor comes from a human donor in good health. The genes are TRBV6-5 and TRBJ1-2, with 8 bases lining up with TRBD1. The specimen sequenced was T cells isolated from PBMCs. In DNA, the CDR3 is TGTGCCAGCAGCCGCGACGCAGGGGGCGGTGTACGCTACACCTTC. Its protein is CASSRDAGGGVRYTF.